This T cell receptor (beta chain) was identified during a study of blood T cell repertoires in COVID-19. This clone was observed a single time. The table came from immunoSEQ multiplex PCR; TCRdb's copy has only in-frame clones and leaves some out. Of some 13,000 clones in the sample, 83% were seen once. This CDR3 is built from 16 residues. The V and J ends lost 2 bases and 3 bases respectively, with 14 bases between them. CDR1 MNHEY and CDR2 SVGEGT come from the germline V gene. The sequence was collected from a man in his forties or fifties with active or convalescent COVID-19. Sequences were obtained from peripheral blood. The chain carries TRBV6-2 or TRBV6-3 and TRBJ2-4; tentative D call: TRBD1 (6 bases). The CDR3 loop is CASSYPPIGGKNIQYF. CDR3 DNA: TGTGCCAGCAGTTACCCTCCTATAGGGGGCAAAAACATTCAGTACTTC.